This passage covers 9 T cell receptor beta chains from one sample sequenced in a study of T cells in Graves' hyperthyroidism and ophthalmopathy. RNA transcripts yielded amplified TCR beta CDR3 regions. The HTBI primer set was used in a first-round RT-PCR of the TCR CDR3. Via MiXCR, TCRdb re-called the multiplex PCR reads, giving one row per CDR3 protein. There are 550,000 to 800,000 distinct CDR3 sequences in the sample; 16% occur only once, and around 8% lies in the top ten. The sequencing sample was made of blood. Every receptor here comes from a man aged 18 to 29 with Graves' hyperthyroidism.

This clonotype was observed a handful of times. CDR3 coding DNA: TGTGCCAGTAGTGTCGGACAGGGTGGTGGCTACACCTTC. Protein sequence: CASSVGQGGGYTF. The chain combines TRBV19 with TRBJ1-2, with 8 bases fitting TRBD1. Per germline, CDR1 LNHDA and CDR2 SQIVND (reference sequence). Trimming cost V 5 bases and J 7 bases; bases outside gene matches: 6. The CDR3 is 13 amino acids.

Concerning this clonotype itself: A much larger clonotype is one base distant, so this may be a read error. The chain recombines TRBV28 with TRBJ1-1; 7 nucleotides align to TRBD1. Germline lookup yields CDR1 MDHEN and CDR2 SYDVKM. This CDR3 is 14 amino acids long. The CDR3 loop reads CTSREQGIHREAFF. The CDR3 bases are TGTACCAGCAGGGAACAGGGGATTCACCGTGAAGCTTTCTTT.

The chain has TRBV15 and TRBJ2-5; D tentatively reads TRBD1 or TRBD2 (5 bases each). CDR1 and CDR2 (germline): LNHNV, YYDKDF (reference sequence). Trimming cost V 1 base and J 1 base, with 10 bases left between them. The CDR3 loop spans 15 amino acids. In nucleotides, the CDR3 is TGTGCCACCAGCAGAGTTGGGACGGGCCAAGAGACCCAGTACTTC. It yields the protein CATSRVGTGQETQYF.

This clonotype was seen ten or more times. V usage is TRBV20-1 and J usage is TRBJ2-7, with a tentative D call TRBD2 (6 bases). V lost 6 bases to trimming and J lost 2 bases, with 14 bases between them. The CDR3 runs to 13 residues. CDR1 and CDR2 (germline): DFQATT, SNEGSKA (reference sequence). The DNA of the CDR3 is TGCAGTGCCCATAGCGGACTGACCTACGAGCAGTACTTC. Encoded protein: CSAHSGLTYEQYF.

Many counts were recorded for this clonotype. V gene TRBV11-2 combines with J gene TRBJ2-7; D perhaps matches TRBD2 (6 bases). Germline V gene data show CDR1 as SGHAT and CDR2 as FQNNGV. There are 14 residues in the CDR3. The germline V and J ends were trimmed by 1 base and 3 bases, with 10 bases remaining between them. The CDR3, as DNA: TGTGCCAGCAGCTTAGTCGAGGGAGGCTACGAGCAGTACTTC. Amino acid sequence: CASSLVEGGYEQYF.

This clonotype has just one count. V and J are TRBV7-9 and TRBJ1-2, with D possibly TRBD1 on 5 matching bases. The CDR3 runs to 15 residues. The germline CDR1 and CDR2 sequences are SEHNR and FQNEAQ (reference sequence). V was trimmed by 0 bases and J by 3 bases, leaving 11 bases between them. CDR3 protein: CASSLAQVHHYGYTF. CDR3 nucleotides: TGTGCCAGCAGCTTAGCACAGGTGCACCACTATGGCTACACCTTC.

This clonotype appeared many times. The rearrangement joins TRBV6-6 to TRBJ2-5; D is ambiguous. CDR1 and CDR2 from the germline V gene are MNHNY and SVGAGI (reference sequence). V lost 2 bases, J lost 7 bases, and 11 bases lay in between. The CDR3 contains 13 residues. CDR3 coding DNA: TGTGCCAGCAGTTACCCGGACCCCGGGACCCAGTACTTC. Residues: CASSYPDPGTQYF.

CDR3 bases: TGTGCCAGCAGCTCACAGAGAAGCAATCAGCCCCAGCATTTT. As protein: CASSSQRSNQPQHF. This chain joins TRBV7-2 and TRBJ1-5; D remains ambiguous. CDR1 and CDR2 (germline): SGHTA, FQGNSA. Trimming stripped 4 bases from V and 1 base from J, with 8 bases between. This CDR3 is built from 14 residues.

There are a few counts of this clonotype. The chain couples TRBV2 to TRBJ1-5; D not resolved. The CDR3 length is 14 residues. Germline V gene data show CDR1 as SNHLY and CDR2 as FYNNEI. Trimming stripped 4 bases from V and 7 bases from J, with 14 bases between. The CDR3 DNA reads as TGTGCCAGCAGTGTTTTGGAGCGCGAGCAGCCCCAGCATTTT. Translating it yields CASSVLEREQPQHF. The full variable domain, rest sourced from reference TRBV2 and TRBJ1-5, is EPEVTQTPSHQVTQMGQEVILRCVPISNHLYFYWYRQILGQKVEFLVSFYNNEISEKSEIFDDQFSVERPDGSNFTLKIRSTKLEDSAMYFCASSVLEREQPQHFGDGTRLSIL.